A selection of T cell receptor beta chains follows, all from one sample in a study of identical twins. TCRdb independently ran MiXCR on the 5' RACE reads; one entry per CDR3 protein. The table records 500,000 to 550,000 distinct CDR3 sequences, about a fifth of them present only once. The same data also contributed to another study, on yellow fever vaccine responses in identical twins.

Sequences were obtained from CD4+ T cells sorted from blood. The receptors originated from a woman between 18 and 29 years old in good health. CDR3s include the opening cysteine and the closing phenylalanine or tryptophan. The D gene is left open where the match is weak. Not every row has a clone size; where given, it reads once, few, many or a size class.

V gene: TRBV5-5; D gene: .; clone size: .; J gene: TRBJ1-2; CDR3 protein: CASSKPGANYGYTF; CDR3 DNA: TGTGCCAGCAGCAAGCCAGGGGCTAACTATGGCTACACCTTC
V gene: TRBV7-2; D gene: TRBD2; clone size: .; J gene: TRBJ2-2; CDR3 protein: CASSNRAPASGTRELFF; CDR3 DNA: TGTGCCAGCAGCAACCGTGCCCCCGCTAGCGGGACTCGGGAGCTGTTTTTT
V gene: TRBV7-9; D gene: TRBD1; clone size: .; J gene: TRBJ1-4; CDR3 protein: CASSLLGTGTELFF; CDR3 DNA: TGTGCCAGCAGCCTATTAGGGACAGGGACGGAACTGTTTTTT
V gene: TRBV6-6; D gene: .; clone size: few; J gene: TRBJ2-7; CDR3 protein: CAAGTASYEQYF; CDR3 DNA: TGTGCCGCCGGAACGGCGTCCTACGAGCAGTACTTC
V gene: TRBV12-3/TRBV12-4; D gene: TRBD2; clone size: few; J gene: TRBJ2-3; CDR3 protein: CASSLGGGGSDTQYF; CDR3 DNA: TGTGCCAGCAGTTTGGGCGGGGGGGGGTCAGATACGCAGTATTTT
V gene: TRBV27; D gene: TRBD1; clone size: few; J gene: TRBJ2-1; CDR3 protein: CASTPITQGAPSDEQFF; CDR3 DNA: TGTGCCAGCACCCCGATCACACAGGGGGCGCCCTCCGATGAGCAGTTCTTC
V gene: TRBV12-3/TRBV12-4; D gene: TRBD2; clone size: .; J gene: TRBJ2-5; CDR3 protein: CASTKSGGSIGTQYF; CDR3 DNA: TGTGCCAGCACGAAAAGCGGGGGCTCAATCGGGACCCAGTACTTC
V gene: TRBV7-3; D gene: .; clone size: .; J gene: TRBJ2-1; CDR3 protein: CASSRKGSEQFF; CDR3 DNA: TGTGCCAGCAGCCGAAAGGGGAGTGAGCAGTTCTTC
V gene: TRBV13; D gene: TRBD1; clone size: .; J gene: TRBJ2-5; CDR3 protein: CASSSTGGEETQYF; CDR3 DNA: TGTGCCAGCAGCTCTACAGGGGGAGAAGAGACCCAGTACTTC
V gene: TRBV6-4; D gene: TRBD2; clone size: .; J gene: TRBJ2-2; CDR3 protein: CASSETSVNTGELFF; CDR3 DNA: TGTGCCAGCAGCGAGACTAGCGTGAACACCGGGGAGCTGTTTTTT
V gene: TRBV7-2; D gene: .; clone size: .; J gene: TRBJ2-4; CDR3 protein: CASSLRGQKQYF; CDR3 DNA: TGTGCCAGCAGCTTACGGGGGCAGAAACAGTACTTC
V gene: TRBV15; D gene: .; clone size: few; J gene: TRBJ1-4; CDR3 protein: CATSRTPWRVATNEKLFF; CDR3 DNA: TGTGCCACCAGCAGAACACCTTGGAGGGTTGCTACTAATGAAAAACTGTTTTTT
V gene: TRBV4-1; D gene: TRBD1; clone size: .; J gene: TRBJ2-1; CDR3 protein: CASSQALDRGASSYNEQFF; CDR3 DNA: TGCGCCAGCAGCCAAGCACTGGACAGGGGAGCCAGCTCCTACAATGAGCAGTTCTTC
V gene: TRBV11-2; D gene: TRBD1; clone size: few; J gene: TRBJ2-4; CDR3 protein: CASSLVSGAKTGGWSKNIQYF; CDR3 DNA: TGTGCCAGCAGCTTAGTCTCGGGGGCCAAAACAGGGGGTTGGTCCAAAAACATTCAGTACTTC
V gene: TRBV7-8; D gene: .; clone size: .; J gene: TRBJ2-7; CDR3 protein: CASSPDSLPEQYF; CDR3 DNA: TGTGCCAGCAGCCCGGACAGCTTGCCCGAGCAGTACTTC
V gene: TRBV5-1; D gene: TRBD1; clone size: many; J gene: TRBJ2-7; CDR3 protein: CASSFDRADEQYF; CDR3 DNA: TGCGCCAGCAGCTTTGACAGGGCGGACGAGCAGTACTTC
V gene: TRBV12-3/TRBV12-4; D gene: TRBD2; clone size: few; J gene: TRBJ2-1; CDR3 protein: CASSSASGTGYNEQFF; CDR3 DNA: TGTGCCAGCAGTTCTGCTAGCGGGACGGGCTACAATGAGCAGTTCTTC
V gene: TRBV12-3/TRBV12-4; D gene: .; clone size: .; J gene: TRBJ2-3; CDR3 protein: CASSLSSGERHTQYF; CDR3 DNA: TGTGCCAGCAGTTTGAGTTCGGGAGAGCGCCATACGCAGTATTTT
V gene: TRBV18; D gene: TRBD1; clone size: .; J gene: TRBJ1-5; CDR3 protein: CASSRDRYQPQHF; CDR3 DNA: TGTGCCAGCTCACGGGACAGATATCAGCCCCAGCATTTT
V gene: TRBV12-3/TRBV12-4; D gene: .; clone size: .; J gene: TRBJ1-6; CDR3 protein: CASSTNRVGPPLHF; CDR3 DNA: TGTGCCAGCAGTACGAACAGGGTGGGTCCACCCCTCCACTTT
V gene: TRBV12-3/TRBV12-4; D gene: .; clone size: few; J gene: TRBJ1-6; CDR3 protein: CASSLGIMGSPLHF; CDR3 DNA: TGTGCCAGCAGTTTAGGCATCATGGGATCACCCCTCCACTTT
V gene: TRBV5-1; D gene: .; clone size: once; J gene: TRBJ1-6; CDR3 protein: CASSLGSRTSSSYNSPLHF; CDR3 DNA: TGCGCCAGCAGCTTGGGATCCAGGACTTCGAGCTCCTATAATTCACCCCTCCACTTT
V gene: TRBV29-1; D gene: .; clone size: .; J gene: TRBJ2-1; CDR3 protein: CSVVRALGNEQFF; CDR3 DNA: TGCAGCGTTGTCAGGGCATTAGGAAATGAGCAGTTCTTC
V gene: TRBV6-1; D gene: TRBD2; clone size: .; J gene: TRBJ2-7; CDR3 protein: CASRTSGRGTYEQYF; CDR3 DNA: TGTGCCAGCAGGACTAGCGGGAGAGGTACCTACGAGCAGTACTTC
V gene: TRBV20-1; D gene: .; clone size: few; J gene: TRBJ1-2; CDR3 protein: CSARVGLNYGYTF; CDR3 DNA: TGCAGTGCTAGAGTTGGGTTGAACTATGGCTACACCTTC
V gene: TRBV20-1; D gene: TRBD2; clone size: few; J gene: TRBJ2-1; CDR3 protein: CSAPGRGNEQFF; CDR3 DNA: TGCAGTGCTCCGGGGAGGGGAAATGAGCAGTTCTTC
V gene: TRBV12-3/TRBV12-4; D gene: .; clone size: .; J gene: TRBJ1-5; CDR3 protein: CASSSNGGNQPQHF; CDR3 DNA: TGTGCCAGCAGCTCAAATGGAGGCAATCAGCCCCAGCATTTT
V gene: TRBV5-1; D gene: .; clone size: .; J gene: TRBJ2-7; CDR3 protein: CASSLEVSYEQYF; CDR3 DNA: TGCGCCAGCAGCTTGGAGGTTTCCTACGAGCAGTACTTC
V gene: TRBV7-2; D gene: .; clone size: few; J gene: TRBJ2-1; CDR3 protein: CASSLVGGQSSYNEQFF; CDR3 DNA: TGTGCCAGCAGCTTAGTCGGGGGGCAGAGCTCCTACAATGAGCAGTTCTTC
V gene: TRBV20-1; D gene: .; clone size: .; J gene: TRBJ2-7; CDR3 protein: CSARGIRGTYYEQYF; CDR3 DNA: TGCAGTGCTAGAGGTATCCGCGGGACCTACTACGAGCAGTACTTC
V gene: TRBV5-1; D gene: .; clone size: few; J gene: TRBJ2-1; CDR3 protein: CASSLPEINEQFF; CDR3 DNA: TGCGCCAGCAGCTTGCCAGAGATTAATGAGCAGTTCTTC
V gene: TRBV5-1; D gene: .; clone size: few; J gene: TRBJ2-3; CDR3 protein: CASSFGLPTDTQYF; CDR3 DNA: TGCGCCAGCAGCTTCGGACTTCCCACAGATACGCAGTATTTT
V gene: TRBV3-1; D gene: .; clone size: few; J gene: TRBJ2-7; CDR3 protein: CASSQVMDMRPEQYF; CDR3 DNA: TGTGCCAGCAGCCAAGTAATGGACATGCGACCCGAGCAGTACTTC